These 5 T cell receptor beta chains were sequenced from one sample in a study of shared clonotypes between healthy human individuals. Libraries were prepared by immunoSEQ multiplex PCR; TCRdb keeps only in-frame clonotypes and omits some of them. There are about 520,000 clones in the sample; 90% to 96% occur only once, and about 0.06% lies in the top ten. The sequencing sample was made of naive CD4+ T cells sorted from blood. The subset was: CD45RA+ positively selected. Source of these receptors: a woman younger than 45 in good health.

This clone has a handful of counts. This chain links TRBV6-5 with TRBJ1-5; no clear D. V lost 7 bases, J lost 7 bases, and 14 bases lay in between. The CDR3 consists of 13 residues. In germline, CDR1 is MNHEY, CDR2 SVGAGI. The chain's CDR3 is CASTQEVGQPQHF. The CDR3 DNA reads TGTGCCAGCACCCAAGAAGTGGGGCAGCCCCAGCATTTT.

This chain uses TRBV5-6 with TRBJ2-6; D remains unclear. Germline-derived CDR1 and CDR2 are SGHDT and YYEEEE. With 2 bases removed from V and 8 bases from J, the gap between germline ends came to 8 bases. CDR3 length: 13 residues. CDR3 region: CASSFSGPNVLTF. As DNA, the CDR3 is TGTGCCAGCAGCTTTTCTGGACCCAACGTCCTGACTTTC.

The V gene is TRBV28, the J gene TRBJ1-4; 10 nucleotides line up with TRBD1. The J segment lost 7 bases and the V segment lost 6 bases, leaving 8 bases of the junction unmatched. This CDR3 is 15 amino acids long. The germline V gene encodes CDR1 MDHEN and CDR2 SYDVKM. In DNA form, the CDR3 reads TGTGCCAGCAGCCGTCGGACAGGGGGGCGTGAAAAACTGTTTTTT. This translates into CASSRRTGGREKLFF.

This rearrangement joins TRBV7-9 to TRBJ1-2; no clear D gene. V lost 2 bases and J 1 base, leaving 11 bases between the germline ends. CDR1 is SEHNR, CDR2 FQNEAQ, per germline (reference sequence). CDR3 length: 15 residues. In DNA form, the CDR3 reads TGTGCCAGCAGCTTAAAAAGTCAGCTTAACTATGGCTACACCTTC. It is translated as CASSLKSQLNYGYTF.

V is TRBV5-1 and J is TRBJ2-7; D gene unclear. The CDR3 is 14 amino acids. V was shortened by 4 bases and J by 2 bases, with 13 bases between the two germline ends. Germline CDR1 is SGHRS and CDR2 is YFSETQ. The CDR3 loop reads CASSDRAPTYEQYF. The CDR3 region has the DNA TGCGCCAGCAGCGACCGGGCTCCGACCTACGAGCAGTACTTC.